This TCR beta chain was observed in a study of breast tumors, draining lymph nodes, adjacent tissues. Breast cancer patients provided tissue from their axillary draining lymph nodes. TCRdb reprocessed the multiplex PCR reads with MiXCR, giving one entry per CDR3 protein. Of around 190,000 distinct CDR3 sequences in the sample, around a third were seen once. Overall study findings and caveats: The data were judged consistent with most tumor T cells coming from lymph node and expanding in tumor.

Comments on this clonotype: Its cognate antigen is unknown. The junction shows a germline mismatch at one end, possibly a read error.

The CDR3 consists of 18 residues. Germline CDR1 and CDR2: SGHVS and FNYEAQ. V usage is TRBV7-6 and J usage is TRBJ2-3; D is possibly TRBD2 (5 bases). This receptor was taken from a female donor with breast cancer. Some clones in this sample may be carry-over from other donors' samples. Sequenced sample: axillary lymph node tissue. CDR3 DNA sequence: TGTGCCAGCAGCGCCCTAGCAGGAGGCTTCTCTAGCACACATACGCAGTATTTT. Its protein product is CASSALAGGFSSTHTQYF.